The subject of this entry is one T cell receptor (beta chain). The target antigen is unknown. The data stem from a study of T cells in Graves' hyperthyroidism and ophthalmopathy. Study findings and constraints: Model predictions of ophthalmopathy came a median 6.5 months before onset.

CDR1 and CDR2 from the germline V gene are LGHNA and YSLEER. The length of the CDR3 is 16 residues. V gave up 0 bases and J gave up 9 bases; unmatched junction bases: 8. RNA transcripts gave rise to amplified TCR beta CDR3 regions. HTBI primers were employed in a first-round RT-PCR of the TCR CDR3. Each CDR3 protein is one row after TCRdb ran MiXCR on the multiplex PCR reads. The table lists under 650,000 distinct CDR3 sequences, around 15% of them singletons. This chain joins TRBV4-3 and TRBJ2-3, with 11 bases that match TRBD2. Sequencing was performed on blood. This clonotype originated in a woman in her 30s with Graves' hyperthyroidism. The CDR3 region has the DNA TGCGCCAGCAGCCAAGATCGGGATAGCGGGAGGGGGACGCAGTATTTT. It codes for CASSQDRDSGRGTQYF.